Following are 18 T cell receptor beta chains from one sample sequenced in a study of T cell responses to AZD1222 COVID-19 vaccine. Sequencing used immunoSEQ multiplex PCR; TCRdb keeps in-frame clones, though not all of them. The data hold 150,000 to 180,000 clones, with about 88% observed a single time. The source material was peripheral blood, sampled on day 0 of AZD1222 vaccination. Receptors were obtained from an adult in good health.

CDR3 protein: CASSILPLAGTGGELFF. CDR3 nucleotides: TGTGCCAGTAGTATCCTCCCACTAGCGGGGACCGGGGGGGAGCTGTTTTTT. The V and J genes are TRBV19 and TRBJ2-2, with 10 bases aligning to TRBD2. Trimming cost V 3 bases and J 8 bases; bases outside gene matches: 12. The CDR3 loop spans 17 amino acids. Germline values: CDR1 LNHDA, CDR2 SQIVND (reference sequence).

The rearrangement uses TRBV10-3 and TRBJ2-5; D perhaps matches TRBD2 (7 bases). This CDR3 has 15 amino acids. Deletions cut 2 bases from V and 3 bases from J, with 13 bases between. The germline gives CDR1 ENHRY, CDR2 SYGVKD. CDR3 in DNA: TGTGCCATCAGTGAGGGGAGGGGGGATAAAGAGACCCAGTACTTC. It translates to CAISEGRGDKETQYF.

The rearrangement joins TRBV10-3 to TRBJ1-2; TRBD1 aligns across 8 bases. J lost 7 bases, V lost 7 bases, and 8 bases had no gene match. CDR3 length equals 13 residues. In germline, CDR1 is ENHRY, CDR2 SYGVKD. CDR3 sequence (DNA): TGTGCCATCAACGAGGACAGGGTGGGTGGCTACACCTTC. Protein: CAINEDRVGGYTF.

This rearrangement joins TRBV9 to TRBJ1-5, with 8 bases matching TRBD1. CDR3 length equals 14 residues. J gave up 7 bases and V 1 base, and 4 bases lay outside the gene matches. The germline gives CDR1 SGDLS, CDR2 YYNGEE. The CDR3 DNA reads TGTGCCAGCAGCGTATCAGGGGGCAGGCAGCCCCAGCATTTT. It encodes CASSVSGGRQPQHF.

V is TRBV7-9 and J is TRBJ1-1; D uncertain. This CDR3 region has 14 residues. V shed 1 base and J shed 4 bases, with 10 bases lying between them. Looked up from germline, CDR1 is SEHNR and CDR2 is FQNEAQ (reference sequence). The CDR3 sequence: CASSLVIEGTEAFF. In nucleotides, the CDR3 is TGTGCCAGCAGCTTAGTGATAGAGGGCACTGAAGCTTTCTTT. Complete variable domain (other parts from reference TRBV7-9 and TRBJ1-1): DTGVSQNPRHKITKRGQNVTFRCDPISEHNRLYWYRQTLGQGPEFLTYFQNEAQLEKSRLLSDRFSAERPKGSFSTLEIQRTEQGDSAMYLCASSLVIEGTEAFFGQGTRLTVV.

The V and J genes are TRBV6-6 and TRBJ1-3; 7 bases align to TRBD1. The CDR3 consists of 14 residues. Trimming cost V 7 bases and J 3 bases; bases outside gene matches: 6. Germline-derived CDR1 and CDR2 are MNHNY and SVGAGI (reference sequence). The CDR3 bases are TGTGCCAGCAATAGACAGGGTTTTGGAAACACCATATATTTT. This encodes CASNRQGFGNTIYF.

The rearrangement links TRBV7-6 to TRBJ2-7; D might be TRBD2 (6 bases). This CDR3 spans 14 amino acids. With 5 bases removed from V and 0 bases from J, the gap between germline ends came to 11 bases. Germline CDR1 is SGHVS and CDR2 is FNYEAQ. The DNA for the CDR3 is TGTGCCAGCAGCGCCGCGGGAAGCTCCTACGAGCAGTACTTC. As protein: CASSAAGSSYEQYF.

In DNA, the CDR3 is TGTGCCAGCAGTAACGGACAGGGCGAGGTCACCTTC. Translating gives CASSNGQGEVTF. The J gene is TRBJ1-2, the V gene TRBV6-5, with 8 bases fitting TRBD1. Germline loops: CDR1 MNHEY, CDR2 SVGAGI. The CDR3 consists of 12 residues. V trimming: 5 bases; J trimming: 13 bases; junction bases outside the gene matches: 9.

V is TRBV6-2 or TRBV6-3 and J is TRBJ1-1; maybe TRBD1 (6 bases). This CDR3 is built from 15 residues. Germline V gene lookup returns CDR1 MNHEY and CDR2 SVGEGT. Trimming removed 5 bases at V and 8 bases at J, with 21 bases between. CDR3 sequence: CASSDPGGPEKEAFF. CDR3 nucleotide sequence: TGTGCCAGCAGTGACCCGGGGGGGCCAGAGAAAGAAGCTTTCTTT.

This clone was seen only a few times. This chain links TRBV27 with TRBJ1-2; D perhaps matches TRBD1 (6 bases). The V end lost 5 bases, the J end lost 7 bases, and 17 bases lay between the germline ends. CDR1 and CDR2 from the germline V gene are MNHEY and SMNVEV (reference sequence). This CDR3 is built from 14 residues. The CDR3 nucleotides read TGTGCCAGCAGTCCCACCGTAACAGGGCTTGGCTACACCTTC. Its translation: CASSPTVTGLGYTF.

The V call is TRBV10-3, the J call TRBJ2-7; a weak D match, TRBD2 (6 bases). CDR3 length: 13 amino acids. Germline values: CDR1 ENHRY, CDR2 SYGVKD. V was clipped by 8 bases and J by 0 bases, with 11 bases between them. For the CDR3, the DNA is TGTGCCATCGGAGGGGATGTCTCCTACGAGCAGTACTTC. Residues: CAIGGDVSYEQYF.

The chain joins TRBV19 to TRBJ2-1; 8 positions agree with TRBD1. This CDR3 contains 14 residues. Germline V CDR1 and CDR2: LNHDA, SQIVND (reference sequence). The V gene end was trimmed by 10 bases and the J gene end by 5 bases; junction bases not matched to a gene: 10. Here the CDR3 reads CATRRQGINNEQFF. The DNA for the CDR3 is TGTGCCACCCGGAGACAGGGGATAAACAATGAGCAGTTCTTC.

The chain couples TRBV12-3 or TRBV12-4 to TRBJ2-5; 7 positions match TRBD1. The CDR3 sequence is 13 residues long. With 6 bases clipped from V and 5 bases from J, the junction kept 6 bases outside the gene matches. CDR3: CASRPGTVETQYF. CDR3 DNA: TGTGCCAGCAGGCCCGGGACAGTGGAGACCCAGTACTTC.

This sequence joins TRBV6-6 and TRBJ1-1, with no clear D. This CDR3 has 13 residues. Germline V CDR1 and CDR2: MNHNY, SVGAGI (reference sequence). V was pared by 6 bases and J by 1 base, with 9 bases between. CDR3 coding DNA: TGTGCCAGCAGCGTCGTGGGGAACACTGAAGCTTTCTTT. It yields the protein CASSVVGNTEAFF.

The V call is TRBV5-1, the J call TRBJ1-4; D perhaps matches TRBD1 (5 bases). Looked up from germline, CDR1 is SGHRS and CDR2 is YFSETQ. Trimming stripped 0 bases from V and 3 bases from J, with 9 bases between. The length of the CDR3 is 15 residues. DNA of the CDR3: TGCGCCAGCAGCTTGGCAGGGCACCCTAATGAAAAACTGTTTTTT. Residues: CASSLAGHPNEKLFF.

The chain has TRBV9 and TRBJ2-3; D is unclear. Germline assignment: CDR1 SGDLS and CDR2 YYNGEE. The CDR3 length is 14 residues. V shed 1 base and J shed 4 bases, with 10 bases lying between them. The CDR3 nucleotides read TGTGCCAGCAGCGTATTAGGGTTGGCAGATACGCAGTATTTT. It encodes CASSVLGLADTQYF. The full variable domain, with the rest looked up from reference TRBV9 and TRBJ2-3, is DSGVTQTPKHLITATGQRVTLRCSPRSGDLSVYWYQQSLDQGLQFLIQYYNGEERAKGNILERFSAQQFPDLHSELNLSSLELGDSALYFCASSVLGLADTQYFGPGTRLTVL.

Here the CDR3 reads CASSLMGWVGYTF. The DNA of the CDR3 is TGTGCCAGCAGTTTAATGGGGTGGGTTGGCTACACCTTC. V usage is TRBV12-3 or TRBV12-4 and J usage is TRBJ1-2; D remains unclear. There are 13 residues in the CDR3. Trimming left V 2 bases short and J 7 bases short, with 11 bases between.

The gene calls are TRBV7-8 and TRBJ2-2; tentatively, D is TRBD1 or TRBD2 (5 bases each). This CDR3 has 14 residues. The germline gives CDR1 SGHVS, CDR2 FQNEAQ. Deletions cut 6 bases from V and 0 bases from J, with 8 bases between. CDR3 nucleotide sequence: TGTGCCAGCAGAGGGGACCCGAACACCGGGGAGCTGTTTTTT. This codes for CASRGDPNTGELFF.